The 10 T cell receptor beta chains listed next were all sequenced from one sample in a study of shared clonotypes between healthy human individuals. Measured with immunoSEQ multiplex PCR; TCRdb has only the in-frame clones, and not every one. The table lists about 2 million clones, just under 95% of them singletons. As defined, naive CD8 cells were CD45RO-negative and positively selected for CCR7, with terminally differentiated effector memory CD45RA+ cells excluded. The sample taken for sequencing was naive CD8+ T cells sorted from blood. Receptors originate from a man between 18 and 35 years old in good health.

The rearrangement links TRBV19 to TRBJ2-7; 7 bases line up with TRBD1. Germline V gene lookup returns CDR1 LNHDA and CDR2 SQIVND (reference sequence). This CDR3 region has 14 residues. The ends lost 4 bases at V and 2 bases at J; junction bases unmatched: 5. The CDR3, as DNA: TGTGCCAGTAGTAAAACAGGGGTCCCCTACGAGCAGTACTTC. It translates to CASSKTGVPYEQYF.

The genes are TRBV7-9 and TRBJ1-1, with D perhaps TRBD1 (6 bases). This CDR3 is built from 14 residues. The germline V and J ends were trimmed by 0 bases and 11 bases, with 16 bases remaining between them. Germline-derived CDR1 and CDR2 are SEHNR and FQNEAQ (reference sequence). The CDR3 DNA reads as TGTGCCAGCAGCTTAGCGAACAGGGAGGAGCGGGCTTTCTTT. Its protein product is CASSLANREERAFF.

The chain employs TRBV2 and TRBJ2-5; 9 nucleotides match TRBD2. Germline V gene lookup returns CDR1 SNHLY and CDR2 FYNNEI. V was pared by 8 bases and J by 6 bases, with 13 bases of the junction left unmatched. The CDR3 totals 15 residues. The DNA for the CDR3 is TGTGCCAGCCCGGCGGCGGGGGGGATCGAACAGACCCAGTACTTC. The encoded protein is CASPAAGGIEQTQYF. Drawing the rest from reference TRBV2 and TRBJ2-5, the complete variable domain is EPEVTQTPSHQVTQMGQEVILRCVPISNHLYFYWYRQILGQKVEFLVSFYNNEISEKSEIFDDQFSVERPDGSNFTLKIRSTKLEDSAMYFCASPAAGGIEQTQYFGPGTRLLVL.

The chain combines TRBV9 with TRBJ2-1; 9 positions agree with TRBD2. The CDR3 is made up of 16 amino acids. Germline V CDR1 and CDR2: SGDLS, YYNGEE. Unmatched junction bases numbered 10, after V lost 4 bases and J lost 5 bases. In DNA form, the CDR3 reads TGTGCCAGCAGCAAGTACGGACTAGCGCTCGACAATGAGCAGTTCTTC. This sequence encodes CASSKYGLALDNEQFF.

The V and J genes are TRBV7-2 and TRBJ2-4; 8 bases agree with TRBD1. The CDR3 totals 15 residues. The J segment lost 4 bases and the V segment lost 5 bases, leaving 7 bases of the junction unmatched. Germline-derived CDR1 and CDR2 are SGHTA and FQGNSA. The CDR3 region is CASSPRQGSKNIQYF. CDR3 nucleotide sequence: TGTGCCAGCAGCCCGAGACAGGGGTCGAAAAACATTCAGTACTTC.

The chain has TRBV13 and TRBJ2-5, with 9 bases identical to TRBD1. Looked up from germline, CDR1 is PRHDT and CDR2 is FYEKMQ (reference sequence). The J segment lost 4 bases and the V segment lost 8 bases, leaving 14 bases of the junction unmatched. The CDR3 is 16 residues long. Here the CDR3 DNA reads TGTGCCAGCCACTCTAAACCGGGACAGGGAGGAGAGACCCAGTACTTC. This gives the protein CASHSKPGQGGETQYF. The full variable domain, rest sourced from reference TRBV13 and TRBJ2-5, is AAGVIQSPRHLIKEKRETATLKCYPIPRHDTVYWYQQGPGQDPQFLISFYEKMQSDKGSIPDRFSAQQFSDYHSELNMSSLELGDSALYFCASHSKPGQGGETQYFGPGTRLLVL.

The rearrangement links TRBV11-2 to TRBJ2-5, with D maybe TRBD2 (5 bases). The CDR3 sequence is 16 residues long. Trimming cost V 0 bases and J 4 bases, with 15 bases left between them. Germline values: CDR1 SGHAT, CDR2 FQNNGV. CDR3 nucleotides: TGTGCCAGCAGCTTAGATCTTGGGCTAGCCGGAGAGACCCAGTACTTC. Translation: CASSLDLGLAGETQYF.

Turning to this clone: The identical CDR3 is also encoded by other nucleotide sequences in the sample. This rearrangement joins TRBV5-1 to TRBJ2-3; no definite D call. The CDR3 sequence is 14 residues long. V shed 0 bases and J shed 5 bases, with 10 bases lying between them. Germline V gene sequence: CDR1 SGHRS, CDR2 YFSETQ. The CDR3 loop is CASSLEGGLDTQYF. CDR3 nucleotide sequence: TGCGCCAGCAGCTTGGAGGGTGGGCTAGATACGCAGTATTTT.

This clone showed up just once. The chain combines TRBV30 with TRBJ2-3; no clear D gene. Per germline, CDR1 GTSNPN and CDR2 SVGIG (reference sequence). The ends were cut back, 1 base at V and 2 bases at J, with 4 bases in the middle. The CDR3 is 12 residues long. The CDR3 here is CAWSAYTDTQYF. CDR3 DNA sequence: TGTGCCTGGAGTGCGTACACAGATACGCAGTATTTT.

The genes are TRBV2 and TRBJ2-1; the match to TRBD2 covers 8 bases. The CDR3 sequence is 17 residues long. Germline CDR1 reads SNHLY; CDR2 reads FYNNEI. V lost 8 bases and J lost 0; bases outside the gene matches: 12. CDR3 nucleotide sequence: TGTGCCAGCCCCCGATCGGCGGGAGGTTCCTCCTACAATGAGCAGTTCTTC. It specifies CASPRSAGGSSYNEQFF.